The 32 T cell receptor beta chains given below trace back to one sample, sequenced in a study of T cells in tuberculosis. Assay: immunoSEQ multiplex PCR; the TCRdb copy retains only in-frame clones and omits some. Among around 25,000 clones listed, roughly 92% were seen once. Sequencing used PBMCs. The source is a donor between 10 and 35 years old with latent tuberculosis or without tuberculosis infection. Some clones in this sample may be carry-over from other donors' samples.

This chain connects TRBV10-2 to TRBJ2-1, with D tentatively TRBD1 (5 bases). This CDR3 is 13 amino acids long. The V gene's germline CDR1 is WSHSY and CDR2 SAAADI. V gave up 6 bases and J gave up 0 bases, with 6 bases separating them. The CDR3 DNA follows: TGCGCCAGCAGAGGGGACTCCTACAATGAGCAGTTCTTC. Protein: CASRGDSYNEQFF.

The CDR3 loop reads CASSRRFRNTEAFF. DNA of the CDR3: TGTGCCAGCAGTCGGCGGTTCAGGAACACTGAAGCTTTCTTT. The chain combines TRBV6-5 with TRBJ1-1; the D is unclear. Between the trimmed V and J ends, which lost 5 bases and 1 base, there was a span of 11 bases. Germline values: CDR1 MNHEY, CDR2 SVGAGI. The CDR3 extends over 14 amino acids.

The CDR3 DNA is TGTGCCAGCAGCGCATCGCGAGGAATTCTAGATATTGAGCAGTTCTTC. Its protein is CASSASRGILDIEQFF. V and J are TRBV9 and TRBJ2-1; unclear D gene. The CDR3 totals 16 residues. Trimming cost V 3 bases and J 9 bases, with 22 bases left between them. The germline gives CDR1 SGDLS, CDR2 YYNGEE.

The rearrangement uses TRBV9 and TRBJ2-7, with 10 bases lining up with TRBD2. The J segment lost 1 base and the V segment lost 4 bases, leaving 8 bases of the junction unmatched. This CDR3 has 16 amino acids. The germline V gene encodes CDR1 SGDLS and CDR2 YYNGEE. The CDR3 protein is CASSHRSSGGSYEQYF. The CDR3 DNA sequence: TGTGCCAGCAGCCATCGTTCTAGCGGGGGATCCTACGAGCAGTACTTC.

The chain has TRBV5-1 and TRBJ1-1; perhaps TRBD1 as D (5 bases). The CDR3 is 13 amino acids. Germline CDR1 is SGHRS and CDR2 is YFSETQ. V was clipped by 0 bases and J by 4 bases, with 7 bases between them. CDR3 residues: CASSLEGITEAFF. CDR3 coding DNA: TGCGCCAGCAGCTTGGAGGGGATCACTGAAGCTTTCTTT.

The CDR3 DNA reads as TGTGCCAGCATGTTCGGTCAGGGGGGCAATGAGCAGTTCTTC. Its translation: CASMFGQGGNEQFF. The chain uses TRBV11-2 and TRBJ2-1, with D possibly being TRBD1 (7 bases). This CDR3 spans 14 amino acids. Trimming pared 7 bases from V and 6 bases from J, leaving 16 bases between. CDR1 SGHAT and CDR2 FQNNGV come from the germline V gene.

This sequence joins TRBV13 and TRBJ2-6, with D possibly matching TRBD1 (5 bases). Germline loops: CDR1 PRHDT, CDR2 FYEKMQ (reference sequence). This CDR3 is built from 15 residues. Trimming took 2 bases from V and 3 from J, leaving 8 bases between them. The CDR3 reads CASSLIGVGANVLTF. The CDR3 coding sequence is TGTGCCAGCAGCTTAATAGGGGTTGGGGCCAACGTCCTGACTTTC.

The chain employs TRBV6-5 and TRBJ2-1, with a tentative D call TRBD2 (5 bases). The length of the CDR3 is 15 residues. Germline lookup yields CDR1 MNHEY and CDR2 SVGAGI. The V end lost 5 bases, the J end lost 6 bases, and 17 bases lay between the germline ends. The DNA of the CDR3 is TGTGCCAGCAGTCTGCTAGCCGCCGTTCCCAATGAGCAGTTCTTC. It yields the protein CASSLLAAVPNEQFF.

This chain joins TRBV5-1 and TRBJ2-6; no clear D. CDR3 length: 16 residues. V shed 5 bases and J shed 0 bases, with 12 bases lying between them. Germline assignment: CDR1 SGHRS and CDR2 YFSETQ. This CDR3 reads CASSLVGISGANVLTF. The CDR3 bases are TGCGCCAGCAGTCTCGTCGGTATCTCTGGGGCCAACGTCCTGACTTTC. The full variable domain, completed using reference TRBV5-1 and TRBJ2-6, is KAGVTQTPRYLIKTRGQQVTLSCSPISGHRSVSWYQQTPGQGLQFLFEYFSETQRNKGNFPGRFSGRQFSNSRSEMNVSTLELGDSALYLCASSLVGISGANVLTFGAGSRLTVL.

The J gene is TRBJ1-2, the V gene TRBV30; 7 bases agree with TRBD1. The germline gives CDR1 GTSNPN, CDR2 SVGIG (reference sequence). The CDR3 runs 13 residues. Trimming took 3 bases from V and 8 from J; bases not matched to a gene: 9. CDR3 region: CAWRGGQVRGYTF. The CDR3 DNA reads as TGTGCCTGGAGGGGAGGACAGGTTCGCGGCTACACCTTC.

The V call is TRBV18, the J call TRBJ2-2; D may be TRBD2 (5 bases). Trimming removed 3 bases at V and 6 bases at J, with 14 bases between. The CDR3 is 15 amino acids. CDR1 KGHSH and CDR2 LQKENI come from the germline V gene. CDR3 loop: CASSPPPRGSGELFF. CDR3 sequence (DNA): TGTGCCAGCTCACCTCCCCCCCGGGGTTCCGGGGAGCTGTTTTTT.

This rearrangement joins TRBV18 to TRBJ2-3; 12 nucleotides line up with TRBD1. Germline values: CDR1 KGHSH, CDR2 LQKENI. V shed 6 bases and J 5 bases; nucleotides not matched to a gene: 6. The CDR3 has 15 residues. CDR3 DNA: TGTGCCAGCTCCCGGGACAGGGGGCAAGGAGATACGCAGTATTTT. This sequence encodes CASSRDRGQGDTQYF.

The chain carries TRBV11-3 and TRBJ2-5; 9 bases map to TRBD1. Looked up from germline, CDR1 is SGHNT and CDR2 is YENEEA. V lost 1 base to trimming and J lost 2 bases; unmatched junction nucleotides: 8. The CDR3 contains 17 residues. The CDR3 nucleotides read TGTGCCAGCAGCTTAGGGGGGATCGGGACAGGGCAAGAGACCCAGTACTTC. Translation gives CASSLGGIGTGQETQYF.

The V call is TRBV15, the J call TRBJ1-1; 8 nucleotides agree with TRBD1. Per germline, CDR1 LNHNV and CDR2 YYDKDF (reference sequence). The CDR3 has 15 amino acids. J lost 0 bases, V lost 1 base, and 1 base had no gene match. The CDR3 reads CATSRATGVNTEAFF. CDR3 bases: TGTGCCACCAGCAGAGCGACAGGGGTGAACACTGAAGCTTTCTTT.

This chain joins TRBV11-2 and TRBJ2-7; 9 bases line up with TRBD1. The CDR3 loop spans 17 amino acids. Germline CDR1 reads SGHAT; CDR2 reads FQNNGV. The trim removed 5 bases at V and 0 bases at J, leaving 11 bases unmatched. Written as DNA, the CDR3 is TGTGCCAGCAGCCCCCGGGACAGGGCAACTCACTCCTACGAGCAGTACTTC. The encoded protein is CASSPRDRATHSYEQYF.

This clone appeared once. V gene TRBV5-1 combines with J gene TRBJ2-1; D is possibly TRBD2 (5 bases). The germline V gene encodes CDR1 SGHRS and CDR2 YFSETQ. V lost 6 bases to trimming and J lost 0 bases, with 13 bases between them. CDR3 length: 15 amino acids. This CDR3 reads CASTSTKPSYNEQFF. As DNA, the CDR3 is TGCGCCAGCACCTCGACTAAACCCTCCTACAATGAGCAGTTCTTC.

This chain links TRBV18 with TRBJ1-2, with 7 positions matching TRBD1. Germline CDR1 reads KGHSH; CDR2 reads LQKENI. This CDR3 is 14 amino acids long. J lost 2 bases, V lost 6 bases, and 6 bases had no gene match. CDR3 protein: CASSQGGNNYGYTF. DNA for the CDR3: TGTGCCAGCTCCCAGGGGGGAAACAACTATGGCTACACCTTC.

The gene calls are TRBV5-4 and TRBJ1-4; D call uncertain. Trimming pared 4 bases from V and 1 base from J, leaving 8 bases between. The CDR3 is 14 residues long. Germline V gene data show CDR1 as SGHNT and CDR2 as YYREEE (reference sequence). The CDR3 is CASSLGGTNEKLFF. Written as DNA, the CDR3 is TGTGCCAGCAGCCTCGGAGGAACTAATGAAAAACTGTTTTTT.

This chain uses TRBV7-9 with TRBJ2-7; D possibly corresponds to TRBD1 (5 bases). CDR1 and CDR2 (germline): SEHNR, FQNEAQ (reference sequence). This CDR3 has 16 amino acids. V gave up 8 bases and J gave up 1 base, with 21 bases separating them. This chain's CDR3 is CASRPQETAQSYEQYF. DNA for the CDR3: TGTGCCAGCCGACCTCAGGAGACAGCTCAATCCTACGAGCAGTACTTC.

V and J are TRBV5-1 and TRBJ1-5; perhaps TRBD1 as D (5 bases). From germline, CDR1 is SGHRS and CDR2 YFSETQ. This CDR3 spans 15 amino acids. V was clipped by 0 bases and J by 2 bases, with 9 bases between them. The CDR3 loop reads CASSLGAGRNQPQHF. The CDR3 nucleotides are TGCGCCAGCAGCTTGGGGGCAGGGCGCAATCAGCCCCAGCATTTT.

The chain employs TRBV5-6 and TRBJ2-3; TRBD2 matches at 7 bases. Trimming at V came to 5 bases and at J to 8 bases, leaving 14 bases not matched to a gene. CDR1 SGHDT and CDR2 YYEEEE come from the germline V gene. The CDR3 spans 15 residues. As DNA, the CDR3 is TGTGCCAGCAGGCCCCGACTCCGGGACTACGGTACGCAGTATTTT. It encodes CASRPRLRDYGTQYF.

V gene TRBV5-1 combines with J gene TRBJ2-7; weak D call: TRBD2 (5 bases). CDR3 length: 18 residues. The V gene's germline CDR1 is SGHRS and CDR2 YFSETQ. Deletions cut 0 bases from V and 4 bases from J, with 23 bases between. CDR3 in DNA: TGCGCCAGCAGCTTGGGTCCGGGGAATCAATATAGGGATTACGAGCAGTACTTC. This gives the protein CASSLGPGNQYRDYEQYF.

The CDR3 here is CASSPPGGANVLTF. As DNA, the CDR3 is TGTGCCAGCAGTCCCCCCGGTGGGGCCAACGTCCTGACTTTC. The chain employs TRBV27 and TRBJ2-6, with no clear D. Looked up from germline, CDR1 is MNHEY and CDR2 is SMNVEV (reference sequence). V lost 5 bases, J lost 3 bases, and 8 bases lay in between. The CDR3 loop spans 14 amino acids.

This sequence joins TRBV5-8 and TRBJ2-1; TRBD1 agrees at 8 bases. The CDR3 contains 15 residues. The J segment lost 9 bases and the V segment lost 1 base, leaving 9 bases of the junction unmatched. Germline V gene data show CDR1 as SGHTS and CDR2 as YDEGEE. CDR3 DNA sequence: TGTGCCAGCAGCTTGTTGGGCAGGGGGCAGGGTGAGCAGTTCTTC. It is translated as CASSLLGRGQGEQFF. The full variable domain, in which reference TRBV5-8 and TRBJ2-1 provide the parts outside the CDR3, is EAGVTQSPTHLIKTRGQQATLRCSPISGHTSVYWYQQALGLGLQFLLWYDEGEERNRGNFPPRFSGRQFPNYSSELNVNALELEDSALYLCASSLLGRGQGEQFFGPGTRLTVL.

The gene calls are TRBV19 and TRBJ2-7, with 7 bases that match TRBD2. V lost 6 bases, J lost 2 bases, and 10 bases stayed unmatched. Germline CDR1 is LNHDA and CDR2 is SQIVND (reference sequence). This CDR3 is 15 amino acids long. The CDR3 is CASSRGRDRPYEQYF. CDR3 DNA sequence: TGTGCCAGTAGCCGGGGGAGGGATAGGCCCTACGAGCAGTACTTC.

This chain links TRBV5-1 with TRBJ2-5; 10 bases align to TRBD1. The CDR3 has 15 residues. The germline CDR1 and CDR2 sequences are SGHRS and YFSETQ. The V and J ends lost 4 bases and 3 bases, in that order; junction bases with no gene match: 6. In nucleotides, the CDR3 is TGCGCCAGCAGCCTGACAGGGGGCGGAGAAGAGACCCAGTACTTC. Translation gives CASSLTGGGEETQYF.

The chain has TRBV18 and TRBJ2-6; possible D gene TRBD1, 6 bases. V was clipped by 6 bases and J by 0 bases, with 9 bases between them. The CDR3 runs 15 residues. Germline CDR1 reads KGHSH; CDR2 reads LQKENI. The CDR3 protein is CASSSDSSGANVLTF. The CDR3 DNA reads as TGTGCCAGCTCTTCGGACAGCTCTGGGGCCAACGTCCTGACTTTC.

The rearrangement joins TRBV30 to TRBJ1-3; 10 bases line up with TRBD1. The junction had 6 bases not matched to a gene; V was cut back by 2 bases and J by 5 bases. CDR3 size: 15 residues. Looked up from germline, CDR1 is GTSNPN and CDR2 is SVGIG (reference sequence). The CDR3 DNA sequence: TGTGCCTGGAGTTCCGGGACAGGGGAAAGAAACACCATATATTTT. Its translation is CAWSSGTGERNTIYF.

The V and J genes are TRBV15 and TRBJ2-5, with D possibly TRBD2 on 5 matching bases. V gave up 2 bases and J gave up 1 base, with 14 bases separating them. CDR3 length: 16 residues. Germline V gives CDR1 LNHNV, CDR2 YYDKDF (reference sequence). The CDR3 region is CATSRRYGLSQETQYF. The CDR3 DNA follows: TGTGCCACCAGCAGACGATATGGACTGTCCCAAGAGACCCAGTACTTC. The whole variable domain, remainder taken from reference TRBV15 and TRBJ2-5, is DAMVIQNPRYQVTQFGKPVTLSCSQTLNHNVMYWYQQKSSQAPKLLFHYYDKDFNNEADTPDNFQSRRPNTSFCFLDIRSPGLGDTAMYLCATSRRYGLSQETQYFGPGTRLLVL.

This rearrangement joins TRBV5-8 to TRBJ1-1, with D possibly TRBD1 on 6 matching bases. The CDR3 is 16 amino acids. V was pared by 3 bases and J by 0 bases, with 15 bases between. Germline CDR1 reads SGHTS; CDR2 reads YDEGEE. In nucleotides, the CDR3 is TGTGCCAGCAGCTCCGGGACAATCTACGTGAACACTGAAGCTTTCTTT. This translates into CASSSGTIYVNTEAFF.

V is TRBV4-3 and J is TRBJ2-3, with TRBD2 as a possible D gene (7 bases). Germline CDR1 is LGHNA and CDR2 is YSLEER. Trimming removed 4 bases at V and 0 bases at J, with 17 bases between. The CDR3 sequence is 17 residues long. The CDR3 loop is CASSPGGGGGSTDTQYF. In nucleotides, the CDR3 is TGCGCCAGCAGCCCTGGGGGCGGGGGAGGTAGCACAGATACGCAGTATTTT.

The chain joins TRBV11-3 to TRBJ2-3; 11 nucleotides line up with TRBD2. This CDR3 is 16 amino acids long. J was trimmed by 0 bases and V by 5 bases; bases with no gene match: 4. Germline V CDR1 and CDR2: SGHNT, YENEEA. Here the CDR3 DNA reads TGTGCCAGCAGCACCTGGACTAGCGGGAGCACAGATACGCAGTATTTT. It codes for CASSTWTSGSTDTQYF.